Only a few counts were recorded for the clone carrying this T cell receptor (beta chain). Its cognate antigen is unknown. A sample-barcoded 5' primer and a J-beta primer mix were used in a second PCR of roughly 7 to 11 cycles. Each TCR beta cDNA got a 12-nucleotide random molecular identifier. Via MiXCR, TCRdb re-called the 5' RACE reads, giving one row per CDR3 protein. The table lists over 600,000 distinct CDR3 sequences, over 40% of them singletons, with around 30% in the top ten. Germline loops: CDR1 MNHEY, CDR2 SMNVEV (reference sequence). CDR3 length equals 15 residues. The ends were cut back, 3 bases at V and 2 bases at J, with 12 bases in the middle. This entry belongs to a study of blood T cells in healthy people across ages. Study-level findings and limits: Among T cells, TCR beta diversity per million cells dropped roughly linearly as age rose.

Material: blood. This sequence joins TRBV27 and TRBJ2-3, with a tentative D call TRBD2 (6 bases). This clonotype was sampled from an elderly man in good health. In DNA, the CDR3 is TGTGCCAGCAGTTTGGGATGGAGGGACACAGATACGCAGTATTTT. Protein sequence: CASSLGWRDTDTQYF.